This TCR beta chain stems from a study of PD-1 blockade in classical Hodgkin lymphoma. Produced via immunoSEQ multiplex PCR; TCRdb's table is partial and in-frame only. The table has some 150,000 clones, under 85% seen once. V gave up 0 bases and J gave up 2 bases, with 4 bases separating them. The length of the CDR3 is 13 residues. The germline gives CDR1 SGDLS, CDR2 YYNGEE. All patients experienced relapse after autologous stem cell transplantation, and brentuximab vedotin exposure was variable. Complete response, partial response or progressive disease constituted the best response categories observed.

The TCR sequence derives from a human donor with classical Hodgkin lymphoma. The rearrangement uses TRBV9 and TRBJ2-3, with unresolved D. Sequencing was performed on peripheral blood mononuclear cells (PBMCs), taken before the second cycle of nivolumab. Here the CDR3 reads CASSVVVTDTQYF. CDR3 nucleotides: TGTGCCAGCAGCGTAGTTGTCACAGATACGCAGTATTTT. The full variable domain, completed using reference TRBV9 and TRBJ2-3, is DSGVTQTPKHLITATGQRVTLRCSPRSGDLSVYWYQQSLDQGLQFLIQYYNGEERAKGNILERFSAQQFPDLHSELNLSSLELGDSALYFCASSVVVTDTQYFGPGTRLTVL.